The 9 T cell receptor beta chains listed next were all sequenced from one sample in a study of OX40 agonist ivuxolimab in advanced cancers. Here immunoSEQ multiplex PCR was the method, and the copy in TCRdb shows in-frame clones only, minus some. The sample has under 95,000 clones; roughly 82% are singletons. The source material was CD4+ or CD8+ T cells sorted from blood, sampled in a trial of the OX40 agonist ivuxolimab. The receptors were sampled from an adult with an advanced solid tumor such as melanoma, head and neck, liver or kidney cancer.

The chain recombines TRBV7-3 with TRBJ2-6; D uncertain. Germline loops: CDR1 SGHTA, CDR2 FQGTGA. The germline V and J ends were trimmed by 2 bases and 0 bases, with 8 bases remaining between them. The CDR3 is made up of 16 amino acids. The CDR3 region is CASSLWGHSGANVLTF. CDR3 sequence (DNA): TGTGCCAGCAGCTTATGGGGTCACTCTGGGGCCAACGTCCTGACTTTC.

This chain connects TRBV19 to TRBJ1-5, with a possible D match to TRBD1 (6 bases). CDR1 is LNHDA, CDR2 SQIVND, per germline (reference sequence). The ends were cut back, 7 bases at V and 5 bases at J, with 18 bases in the middle. The CDR3 runs 15 residues. In DNA, the CDR3 is TGTGCCAGTACCCTAGAAAGGCAGGGGCATCAGCCCCAGCATTTT. Translating gives CASTLERQGHQPQHF. The full variable domain, its missing parts supplied by reference TRBV19 and TRBJ1-5, is DGGITQSPKYLFRKEGQNVTLSCEQNLNHDAMYWYRQDPGQGLRLIYYSQIVNDFQKGDIAEGYSVSREKKESFPLTVTSAQKNPTAFYLCASTLERQGHQPQHFGDGTRLSIL.

This rearrangement joins TRBV5-6 to TRBJ1-6; possible D gene TRBD1, 6 bases. V shed 4 bases and J shed 7 bases, with 9 bases lying between them. The length of the CDR3 is 13 residues. In germline, CDR1 is SGHDT, CDR2 YYEEEE. CDR3 protein: CASSATGNSPLHF. The DNA of the CDR3 is TGTGCCAGCAGCGCCACAGGGAATTCACCCCTCCACTTT.

Remarks on this clone: The missing conserved phenylalanine or tryptophan at the end of this CDR3 makes a read error likely. It is unclear where the CDR3 begins or ends on the DNA, so no DNA is shown, and the CDR3 is as TCRdb lists it. The chain employs TRBV21-1 and TRBJ2-7; the tabulated D call, TRBD2, remains unverified against the DNA. TRBV21-1 is a pseudogene segment. The CDR3 is 12 amino acids long, termini counted. CDR3 region: CASSKAGATAYS.

The genes are TRBV7-2 and TRBJ2-5, with TRBD2 matching over 15 bases. Looked up from germline, CDR1 is SGHTA and CDR2 is FQGNSA. This CDR3 has 18 residues. V lost 7 bases, J lost 5 bases, and 14 bases stayed unmatched. In nucleotides, the CDR3 is TGTGCCAGCACCATAGGACTAGCGGGAGGGCCACCGGGTGAGACCCAGTACTTC. It translates to CASTIGLAGGPPGETQYF.

This rearrangement joins TRBV5-1 to TRBJ2-4, with 9 positions matching TRBD1. CDR1 SGHRS and CDR2 YFSETQ come from the germline V gene. V dropped 2 bases and J dropped 10; count of bases not matched to a gene: 7. This CDR3 is built from 14 residues. CDR3 nucleotides: TGCGCCAGCAGCTTCAGCCCGGGACAGGGAATTCAGTACTTC. Its protein is CASSFSPGQGIQYF.

The rearrangement joins TRBV13 to TRBJ2-5; D is perhaps TRBD1 (6 bases). Between the trimmed V and J ends, which lost 6 bases and 4 bases, there was a span of 18 bases. CDR3 length equals 15 residues. The germline CDR1 and CDR2 sequences are PRHDT and FYEKMQ (reference sequence). Written as DNA, the CDR3 is TGTGCCAGCAGTCCCAGGGGCCTTGTTGTAGAGACCCAGTACTTC. Its protein product is CASSPRGLVVETQYF.

The chain employs TRBV5-4 and TRBJ2-3; 8 bases fit TRBD2. Germline values: CDR1 SGHNT, CDR2 YYREEE (reference sequence). Germline trimming cut 1 base from V and 3 bases from J; bases unmatched to any gene: 7. The CDR3 loop spans 16 amino acids. CDR3 residues: CASSLFRGGGTDTQYF. The CDR3 nucleotides read TGTGCCAGCAGCTTGTTCCGGGGGGGCGGGACAGATACGCAGTATTTT.

The V call is TRBV11-3, the J call TRBJ1-1, with D hard to call. The CDR3 loop spans 16 amino acids. CDR1 SGHNT and CDR2 YENEEA come from the germline V gene. Trimming cost V 1 base and J 0 bases, with 12 bases left between them. CDR3 amino acids: CASSLVYGKMNTEAFF. Written as DNA, the CDR3 is TGTGCCAGCAGCTTAGTATACGGTAAAATGAACACTGAAGCTTTCTTT.